This TCR beta chain was recovered during a study of Ad26.COV2.S vaccination and SARS-CoV-2 variants. Background on the study: COV1001, an Ad26.COV2.S trial, supplied this vaccine-arm donor. Regarding the study as a whole: Participants given vaccine showed non-spike TCR breadth similar to that of placebo recipients. Post-vaccination spike-specific CD8+ and CD4+ T cell responses reportedly had substantial breadth.

Measured with immunoSEQ multiplex PCR; TCRdb has only the in-frame clones, and not every one. The table records some 410,000 clones, around 93% of them present only once. As regards this clone: Its specificity is unknown.

Treatment: about 20 received Ad26.COV2.S at low or high dose, single or two shots; several received placebo; per-sample allocation not given. Samples came from day 63 after the first vaccine or placebo injection. Trimming took 4 bases from V and 8 from J, leaving 23 bases between them. Per the germline V gene, CDR1 is MNHEY and CDR2 is SMNVEV (reference sequence). The CDR3 runs 16 residues. The specimen comprised peripheral blood, sampled in a trial of Ad26.COV2.S vaccine versus placebo. The sequence was collected from a person between 18 and 60 years old who received the Ad26.COV2.S COVID-19 vaccine or a placebo. The chain employs TRBV27 and TRBJ1-2, with TRBD1 as a possible D gene (5 bases). CDR3 sequence (DNA): TGTGCCAGCAGTTCGAATTCGGGACGAACGGTAACGGGCTACACCTTC. Translation gives CASSSNSGRTVTGYTF.